What follows are 30 T cell receptor beta chains derived from one specimen sequenced in a study of identical twins. Each CDR3 protein gets one entry after TCRdb re-called the 5' RACE reads with MiXCR. The sample lists 210,000 or so distinct CDR3 sequences, 6% to 9% occurring once. These data were also filed under a second study, of yellow fever vaccine responses in identical twins.

The sequenced material came from memory (CD45RO+) T cells sorted from blood. The receptors here all came from a woman between 18 and 30 years old in good health.

The sample holds a few counts of this clonotype. The chain carries TRBV6-1 and TRBJ2-5; D is uncertain. V was trimmed by 5 bases and J by 8 bases, leaving 18 bases between them. CDR1 and CDR2 from the germline V gene are MNHNS and SASEGT. The CDR3 is made up of 14 amino acids. The CDR3: CASSPGSVKVTQYF. CDR3 DNA sequence: TGTGCCAGCAGTCCCGGGTCCGTTAAAGTAACCCAGTACTTC.

In this sample, this clonotype turned up many times. V gene TRBV28 combines with J gene TRBJ2-1, with D possibly matching TRBD2 (7 bases). The V end was cut by 6 bases, the J end by 4 bases, with 19 bases between. This CDR3 is 16 amino acids long. In germline, CDR1 is MDHEN, CDR2 SYDVKM. The CDR3 region has the DNA TGTGCCAGCAGCCCGGGTAGGGGGGGGCAATACAATGAGCAGTTCTTC. Protein sequence: CASSPGRGGQYNEQFF.

This clonotype turned up a few times. V usage is TRBV29-1 and J usage is TRBJ1-1; 10 bases map to TRBD1. Germline CDR1 reads SQVTM; CDR2 reads ANQGSEA. Germline trimming cut 6 bases from V and 5 bases from J; bases unmatched to any gene: 3. The CDR3 extends over 12 amino acids. As DNA, the CDR3 is TGCAGCGTGCGGGACAGGGGAACTGAAGCTTTCTTT. Its protein is CSVRDRGTEAFF.

This clonotype was counted a few times. CDR3 coding DNA: TGTGCCAGCAGCTTGACGGGGGCGCCTAGCACAGATACGCAGTATTTT. It translates to CASSLTGAPSTDTQYF. The chain uses TRBV6-1 and TRBJ2-3, with D perhaps being TRBD1 or TRBD2 (6 bases each). CDR1 is MNHNS, CDR2 SASEGT, per germline. The CDR3 length is 16 residues. V lost 6 bases to trimming and J lost 0 bases, with 16 bases between them.

This clonotype was recorded at least ten times. This rearrangement joins TRBV28 to TRBJ1-1; possible D gene TRBD1, 6 bases. CDR1 is MDHEN and CDR2 is SYDVKM in the germline V gene. This CDR3 contains 13 residues. Between the trimmed V and J ends, which lost 11 bases and 2 bases, there was a span of 15 bases. CDR3 loop: CAAYRDFNTEAFF. CDR3 coding DNA: TGTGCCGCATACAGGGATTTTAACACTGAAGCTTTCTTT.

V usage is TRBV6-2 or TRBV6-3 and J usage is TRBJ2-1; perhaps D is TRBD1 or TRBD2 (5 bases each). Looked up from germline, CDR1 is MNHEY and CDR2 is SVGEGT. Trimming pared 8 bases from V and 6 bases from J, leaving 11 bases between. This CDR3 is built from 12 residues. CDR3: CASRDPSNEQFF. In DNA form, the CDR3 reads TGTGCCAGCCGGGACCCCTCCAATGAGCAGTTCTTC.

The chain is built from TRBV29-1 and TRBJ1-2, with TRBD1 as a possible D gene (5 bases). In germline, CDR1 is SQVTM, CDR2 ANQGSEA. The CDR3 length is 12 residues. V was shortened by 5 bases and J by 8 bases, with 15 bases between the two germline ends. CDR3 nucleotides: TGCAGCGTTTGGGGGGTCTCGGGAGGCTACACCTTC. Amino acid sequence: CSVWGVSGGYTF.

This clonotype was recorded a few times. The rearrangement uses TRBV20-1 and TRBJ2-7, with 8 bases lining up with TRBD1. In germline, CDR1 is DFQATT, CDR2 SNEGSKA (reference sequence). The CDR3 runs to 14 residues. Trimming at V came to 5 bases and at J to 4 bases, leaving 10 bases not matched to a gene. The CDR3 coding sequence is TGCAGTGCTGAAGACAGGGGTGGGGGGTACGAGCAGTACTTC. It yields the protein CSAEDRGGGYEQYF.

This chain joins TRBV19 and TRBJ1-4; D is ambiguous. The V end lost 7 bases, the J end lost 7 bases, and 16 bases lay between the germline ends. This CDR3 region has 14 residues. Germline lookup yields CDR1 LNHDA and CDR2 SQIVND (reference sequence). The chain's CDR3 is CASTLARSGEKLFF. CDR3 DNA sequence: TGTGCCAGTACCCTCGCGAGGTCAGGTGAAAAACTGTTTTTT.

The table lists this clonotype with many counts. This sequence joins TRBV28 and TRBJ2-7; no clear D gene. The CDR3 consists of 14 residues. Germline CDR1 is MDHEN and CDR2 is SYDVKM. The germline V and J ends were trimmed by 5 bases and 2 bases, with 13 bases remaining between them. The CDR3 spells CASSITDFTYEQYF. The CDR3 DNA sequence: TGTGCCAGCAGTATTACAGACTTTACCTACGAGCAGTACTTC. Full variable domain (outside the CDR3, taken from reference TRBV28 and TRBJ2-7): DVKVTQSSRYLVKRTGEKVFLECVQDMDHENMFWYRQDPGLGLRLIYFSYDVKMKEKGDIPEGYSVSREKKERFSLILESASTNQTSMYLCASSITDFTYEQYFGPGTRLTVT.

This clonotype was counted many times. This chain uses TRBV10-3 with TRBJ1-1; D is possibly TRBD1 (5 bases). From germline, CDR1 is ENHRY and CDR2 SYGVKD. The CDR3 contains 14 residues. Trimming removed 9 bases from V and 5 bases from J, with 19 bases in between. CDR3 in DNA: TGTGCCATATTAAGAGGGGAGGGAACGACTGAAGCTTTCTTT. As protein: CAILRGEGTTEAFF.

This clonotype was detected ten times or more. The V call is TRBV24-1, the J call TRBJ2-1; 9 bases are a match to TRBD2. CDR1 KGHDR and CDR2 SFDVKD come from the germline V gene. The CDR3 contains 16 residues. Trimming took 5 bases from V and 4 from J; bases not matched to a gene: 8. For the CDR3, the DNA is TGTGCCACCAGTGCGGTCTCTAGCGGGATATACAATGAGCAGTTCTTC. Its translation is CATSAVSSGIYNEQFF.

This clonotype has more than one count but fewer than ten. The rearrangement joins TRBV30 to TRBJ2-1; D ambiguous. Trimming took off 3 bases at V and 9 bases at J, with 12 bases between the two ends. Germline CDR1 and CDR2: GTSNPN and SVGIG (reference sequence). This CDR3 has 12 amino acids. The CDR3: CAWSALGFEQFF. DNA for the CDR3: TGTGCCTGGAGCGCCCTGGGGTTTGAGCAGTTCTTC.

This chain connects TRBV13 to TRBJ1-4; the D is unclear. The CDR3 runs to 14 residues. Germline V gene data show CDR1 as PRHDT and CDR2 as FYEKMQ (reference sequence). V shed 5 bases and J shed 7 bases, with 14 bases lying between them. The CDR3 loop is CASSPHTKGEKLFF. CDR3 bases: TGTGCCAGCAGCCCCCACACTAAAGGTGAAAAACTGTTTTTT.

The J gene is TRBJ2-1, the V gene TRBV11-3; 10 bases map to TRBD2. In germline, CDR1 is SGHNT, CDR2 YENEEA. V dropped 5 bases and J dropped 6; count of bases not matched to a gene: 4. This CDR3 has 14 amino acids. The CDR3 spells CASSPLAGSNEQFF. The CDR3, as DNA: TGTGCCAGCAGCCCACTAGCGGGGTCCAATGAGCAGTTCTTC.

In this sample, this clonotype turned up many times. V gene TRBV20-1 combines with J gene TRBJ2-1, with 8 bases aligning to TRBD2. The CDR3 spans 15 residues. Germline V gives CDR1 DFQATT, CDR2 SNEGSKA (reference sequence). V trimming: 0 bases; J trimming: 3 bases; junction bases outside the gene matches: 4. In nucleotides, the CDR3 is TGCAGTGCTAGAGAAGGGACTAGAGACTACAATGAGCAGTTCTTC. It is translated as CSAREGTRDYNEQFF.

The sample holds a few counts of this clonotype. This chain links TRBV7-9 with TRBJ2-1, with 7 bases lining up with TRBD1. The CDR3 contains 16 residues. Germline CDR1 reads SEHNR; CDR2 reads FQNEAQ (reference sequence). Unmatched junction bases numbered 12, after V lost 6 bases and J lost 4 bases. The CDR3 loop is CASRVELGTAYNEQFF. DNA of the CDR3: TGTGCCAGCAGGGTCGAGCTCGGGACAGCTTACAATGAGCAGTTCTTC.

The V call is TRBV30, the J call TRBJ2-1, with D possibly TRBD1 on 5 matching bases. Looked up from germline, CDR1 is GTSNPN and CDR2 is SVGIG (reference sequence). This CDR3 comprises 11 residues. V lost 2 bases and J lost 7, with 6 bases in between. CDR3 residues: CAWSRGNEQFF. CDR3 in DNA: TGTGCCTGGAGTAGGGGAAATGAGCAGTTCTTC.

This clonotype occurred many times. The chain joins TRBV12-3 or TRBV12-4 to TRBJ1-4; no definite D call. The CDR3 runs 12 residues. The germline V and J ends were trimmed by 3 bases and 8 bases, with 7 bases remaining between them. The CDR3 DNA reads TGTGCCAGCAGTTTGGGGAACGAAAAACTGTTTTTT. Protein sequence: CASSLGNEKLFF.

This clonotype was picked up many times. This sequence joins TRBV10-3 and TRBJ1-6; 7 nucleotides match TRBD1. The germline V gene has CDR1 ENHRY and CDR2 SYGVKD. Trimming removed 6 bases from V and 9 bases from J; junction bases left unmatched: 11. This CDR3 has 15 residues. CDR3 residues: CAIRRRDSNTSPLHF. CDR3 bases: TGTGCCATCAGGAGACGGGACAGTAATACTTCACCCCTCCACTTT.

In this sample, this clonotype turned up many times. This chain uses TRBV10-3 with TRBJ2-5; D may correspond to TRBD1 or TRBD2 (5 bases each). Germline V lookup: CDR1 ENHRY, CDR2 SYGVKD. Trimming shortened V by 10 bases and J by 5 bases, and 11 bases separated the two germline ends. The CDR3 consists of 11 residues. CDR3 nucleotide sequence: TGTGCCACGGGGACGACGGAGACCCAGTACTTC. This gives the protein CATGTTETQYF.

This clonotype was picked up many times. V usage is TRBV20-1 and J usage is TRBJ2-4; TRBD2 might be the D (6 bases). Between the trimmed V and J ends, which lost 2 bases and 3 bases, there was a span of 11 bases. The CDR3 has 14 residues. Germline lookup yields CDR1 DFQATT and CDR2 SNEGSKA (reference sequence). The chain's CDR3 is CSARSNSGKNIQYF. DNA for the CDR3: TGCAGTGCTAGAAGCAATAGCGGCAAAAACATTCAGTACTTC.

This clonotype came up a few times. This rearrangement joins TRBV24-1 to TRBJ2-3; D uncertain. The CDR3 extends over 8 amino acids. Germline V lookup: CDR1 KGHDR, CDR2 SFDVKD. CDR3 region: CVPDTQYF. CDR3 nucleotide sequence: TGTGTACCAGATACGCAGTATTTT.

V usage is TRBV19 and J usage is TRBJ2-3, with 8 bases that match TRBD2. The CDR3 is 16 residues long. Per the germline V gene, CDR1 is LNHDA and CDR2 is SQIVND (reference sequence). V was pared by 1 base and J by 6 bases, with 9 bases of the junction left unmatched. This chain's CDR3 is CASSIGSGGNLDTQYF. Here the CDR3 DNA reads TGTGCCAGTAGTATAGGTTCGGGGGGGAACTTGGATACGCAGTATTTT.

In this sample, this clonotype turned up many times. J is TRBJ2-5 and V is TRBV20-1; weak D call: TRBD2 (7 bases). The germline V gene has CDR1 DFQATT and CDR2 SNEGSKA (reference sequence). The V end lost 0 bases, the J end lost 5 bases, and 13 bases lay between the germline ends. This CDR3 comprises 14 residues. Written as DNA, the CDR3 is TGCAGTGCTAGAGATGAGGGGGGGTGGGAGACCCAGTACTTC. It specifies CSARDEGGWETQYF.

This clonotype was seen a few times. The chain links TRBV20-1 to TRBJ2-1, with 7 bases that match TRBD2. Germline V gives CDR1 DFQATT, CDR2 SNEGSKA (reference sequence). J gave up 5 bases and V 5 bases, and 12 bases lay outside the gene matches. The CDR3 consists of 15 residues. CDR3 nucleotide sequence: TGCAGTGCTCCCGGGGACTACAACTACCACAATGAGCAGTTCTTC. This translates into CSAPGDYNYHNEQFF.

This clonotype has a count of ten or more. The V call is TRBV5-1, the J call TRBJ2-3; D may match TRBD1 or TRBD2 (6 bases each). Trimming took 5 bases from V and 0 from J, leaving 10 bases between them. The CDR3 totals 14 residues. Germline CDR1 and CDR2: SGHRS and YFSETQ. The CDR3 bases are TGCGCCAGCAGTACAGGGACTAGCACAGATACGCAGTATTTT. Translated, it gives CASSTGTSTDTQYF.

This chain links TRBV7-9 with TRBJ2-1; TRBD1 or TRBD2 may be the D gene (5 bases each). Germline CDR1 and CDR2: SEHNR and FQNEAQ (reference sequence). The CDR3 spans 17 residues. V was trimmed by 5 bases and J by 5 bases, leaving 22 bases between them. CDR3 residues: CASSLGMGPPVDNEQFF. In nucleotides, the CDR3 is TGTGCCAGCAGCCTAGGGATGGGACCCCCGGTCGACAATGAGCAGTTCTTC.

V is TRBV20-1 and J is TRBJ2-7; D is ambiguous. The V gene's germline CDR1 is DFQATT and CDR2 SNEGSKA (reference sequence). V lost 2 bases, J lost 2 bases, and 7 bases lay in between. The CDR3 length is 12 residues. This CDR3 is CSARSQPYEQYF. In nucleotides, the CDR3 is TGCAGTGCTAGAAGCCAGCCCTACGAGCAGTACTTC.

This clonotype was detected many times. The rearrangement links TRBV25-1 to TRBJ2-7; no definite D call. This CDR3 has 11 amino acids. Looked up from germline, CDR1 is MGHDK and CDR2 is SYGVNS. V lost 3 bases to trimming and J lost 3 bases, with 3 bases between them. The CDR3 loop is CASSDFYEQYF. CDR3 in DNA: TGTGCCAGCAGTGATTTCTACGAGCAGTACTTC.